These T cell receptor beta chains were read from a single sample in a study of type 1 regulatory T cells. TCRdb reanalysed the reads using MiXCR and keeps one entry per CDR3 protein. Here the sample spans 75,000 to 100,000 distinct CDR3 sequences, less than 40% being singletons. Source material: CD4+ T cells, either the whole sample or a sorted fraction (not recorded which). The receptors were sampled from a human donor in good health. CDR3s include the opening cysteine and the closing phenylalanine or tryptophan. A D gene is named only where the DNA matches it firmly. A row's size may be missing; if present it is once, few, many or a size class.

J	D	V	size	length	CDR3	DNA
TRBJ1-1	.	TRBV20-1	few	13	CTASQGPGTEAFF	TGCACCGCTAGTCAGGGGCCCGGCACTGAAGCTTTCTTT
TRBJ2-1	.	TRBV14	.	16	CASSHRAREAYNEQFF	TGTGCCAGCAGCCATCGGGCGAGGGAAGCCTACAATGAGCAGTTCTTC
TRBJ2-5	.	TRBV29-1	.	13	CSVRPGTEETQYF	TGCAGCGTAAGACCCGGGACGGAAGAGACCCAGTACTTC
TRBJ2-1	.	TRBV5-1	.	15	CASSPSPGSYNEQFF	TGCGCCAGCAGCCCATCACCAGGCTCCTACAATGAGCAGTTCTTC
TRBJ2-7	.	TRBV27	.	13	CASSNPTAREQYF	TGTGCCAGCAGTAATCCGACCGCCCGCGAGCAGTACTTC
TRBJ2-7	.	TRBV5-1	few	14	CASSLGQGGYEQYF	TGCGCCAGCAGCTTGGGGCAGGGGGGCTACGAGCAGTACTTC
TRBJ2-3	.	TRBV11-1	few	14	CASSFRGRTDTQYF	TGTGCCAGCAGCTTCAGGGGCCGCACAGATACGCAGTATTTT
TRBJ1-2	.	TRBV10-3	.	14	CAISEPDRGYGYTF	TGTGCCATCAGTGAGCCAGACCGGGGCTATGGCTACACCTTC
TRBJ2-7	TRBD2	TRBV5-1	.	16	CASSETPSGSSYEQYF	TGCGCCAGCAGCGAAACCCCTAGCGGGAGCTCCTACGAGCAGTACTTC
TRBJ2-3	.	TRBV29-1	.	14	CSVEGTTSTDTQYF	TGCAGCGTTGAGGGGACAACTAGCACAGATACGCAGTATTTT
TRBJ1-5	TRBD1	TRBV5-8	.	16	CASSSYRGPGNQPQHF	TGTGCCAGCAGCTCCTACAGGGGGCCTGGCAATCAGCCCCAGCATTTT
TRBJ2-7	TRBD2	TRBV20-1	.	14	CSAPFLAGGHEQYF	TGCAGTGCTCCCTTCCTAGCGGGAGGCCACGAGCAGTACTTC
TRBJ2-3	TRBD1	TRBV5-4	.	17	CASSPNLGQGGTDTQYF	TGTGCCAGCAGCCCTAACCTGGGACAGGGGGGCACAGATACGCAGTATTTT
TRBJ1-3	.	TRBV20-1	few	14	CSASLAGSGNTIYF	TGCAGTGCTAGCCTCGCAGGCTCTGGAAACACCATATATTTT
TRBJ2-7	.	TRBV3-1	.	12	CASSQSSREQYF	TGTGCCAGCAGCCAATCTTCGCGCGAGCAGTACTTC
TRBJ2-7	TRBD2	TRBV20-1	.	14	CSAKGGLATYEQYF	TGCAGTGCTAAAGGGGGACTAGCGACCTACGAGCAGTACTTC
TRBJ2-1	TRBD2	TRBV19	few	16	CASSTLGLAGGHEQFF	TGTGCCAGTAGTACCCTGGGACTAGCGGGAGGCCATGAGCAGTTCTTC
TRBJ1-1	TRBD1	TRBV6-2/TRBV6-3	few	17	CASSYPEGQGMNTEAFF	TGTGCCAGCAGTTACCCAGAGGGACAGGGTATGAACACTGAAGCTTTCTTT
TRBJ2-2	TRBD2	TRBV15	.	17	CATSRVAGVNPTGELFF	TGTGCCACCAGCAGGGTCGCGGGAGTGAATCCAACCGGGGAGCTGTTTTTT
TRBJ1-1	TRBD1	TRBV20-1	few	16	CSARVLHGTGGTEAFF	TGCAGTGCTAGGGTTCTCCACGGGACAGGGGGCACTGAAGCTTTCTTT
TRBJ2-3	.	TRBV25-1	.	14	CASSDSPIEDTQYF	TGTGCCAGCAGTGATTCGCCGATAGAAGATACGCAGTATTTT
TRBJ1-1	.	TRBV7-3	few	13	CASGVQGDTEAFF	TGTGCCAGCGGTGTACAGGGTGACACTGAAGCTTTCTTT
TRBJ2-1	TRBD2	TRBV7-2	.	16	CASSPELAGGNNEQFF	TGTGCCAGCAGCCCCGAATTAGCGGGAGGGAACAATGAGCAGTTCTTC
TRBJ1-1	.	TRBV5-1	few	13	CASQGLLNTEAFF	TGCGCCAGTCAGGGACTGCTGAACACTGAAGCTTTCTTT
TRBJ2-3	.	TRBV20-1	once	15	CSAARHGPYTDTQYF	TGCAGTGCAGCACGGCACGGACCGTACACAGATACGCAGTATTTT
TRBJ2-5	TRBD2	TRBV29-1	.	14	CSVGLAGALETQYF	TGCAGCGTTGGGCTAGCGGGAGCTTTGGAGACCCAGTACTTC
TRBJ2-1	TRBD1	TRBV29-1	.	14	CSVSPGQGANEQFF	TGCAGCGTTTCCCCCGGACAGGGTGCAAATGAGCAGTTCTTC
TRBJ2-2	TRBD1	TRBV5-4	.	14	CASSRTGSPGELFF	TGTGCCAGCTCAAGGACAGGGTCCCCCGGGGAGCTGTTTTTT